This T cell receptor beta chain is from a study of persistence of HIV-infected CD4 T cells. The libraries were made with immunoSEQ version 4 in survey mode. The protocol was immunoSEQ multiplex PCR, while the TCRdb copy is restricted to in-frame clones and leaves out a portion. The sample lists tens of thousands of clones, about four fifths seen once, with approximately 15% in the top ten. On this clone itself: The antigen is unknown.

Overlapping HIV-1 Gag 15-mer peptides at approximately 0.96 ug per peptide per mL were used. CD40L-negative CD69-negative CD45RO-high memory CD4+ T cells were sorted as populations depleted of antigen-responding cells. This receptor was identified in an adult man with HIV who was CMV-seropositive. The source was CD4+ T cells sorted from PBMCs after approximately 19-hour stimulation, collected from a patient who received antiretroviral therapy.

This chain's CDR3 is CASSPVGPPRDTQYF. The CDR3 DNA sequence: TGTGCCAGCAGCCCGGTCGGACCTCCAAGAGATACGCAGTATTTT. This chain connects TRBV7-2 to TRBJ2-3, with D unresolved. Trimming pared 5 bases from V and 5 bases from J, leaving 17 bases between. The CDR3 extends over 15 amino acids. The V gene's germline CDR1 is SGHTA and CDR2 FQGNSA.